These 21 T cell receptor beta chains share one sample of origin, sequenced in a study of T cell responses to AZD1222 COVID-19 vaccine. The protocol was immunoSEQ multiplex PCR, while the TCRdb copy is restricted to in-frame clones and leaves out a portion. The sample includes some 110,000 clones, around 84% of them seen just once. Sequencing used peripheral blood, obtained 28 days after the second AZD1222 dose. Receptors originate from an adult who received the AZD1222 COVID-19 vaccine.

This rearrangement joins TRBV5-6 to TRBJ2-4; no clear D. Trimming cost V 2 bases and J 0 bases, with 15 bases left between them. The CDR3 sequence is 17 residues long. Looked up from germline, CDR1 is SGHDT and CDR2 is YYEEEE. CDR3 DNA: TGTGCCAGCAGCTTCTACAGAGACCACCTAGCCAAAAACATTCAGTACTTC. Translated: CASSFYRDHLAKNIQYF.

The chain links TRBV7-3 to TRBJ2-7; TRBD2 matches 7 bases. Germline V gene lookup returns CDR1 SGHTA and CDR2 FQGTGA. The CDR3 covers 14 residues. The V gene end was trimmed by 2 bases and the J gene end by 2 bases; junction bases not matched to a gene: 3. The CDR3 DNA is TGTGCCAGCAGCTTACAGCGGGGTCCCTACGAGCAGTACTTC. Its protein is CASSLQRGPYEQYF.

The rearrangement links TRBV6-2 or TRBV6-3 to TRBJ1-1; D is possibly TRBD1 (5 bases). The CDR3 sequence is 13 residues long. V dropped 5 bases and J dropped 1 base, with 8 bases sitting between them. CDR1 and CDR2 (germline): MNHEY, SVGEGT. The CDR3 DNA is TGTGCCAGCAGTAGACAGTCGAACACTGAAGCTTTCTTT. Amino acids: CASSRQSNTEAFF.

V usage is TRBV7-2 and J usage is TRBJ2-2; TRBD1 might be the D (5 bases). The V end lost 10 bases, the J end lost 1 base, and 13 bases lay between the germline ends. The CDR3 is made up of 14 amino acids. CDR1 is SGHTA and CDR2 is FQGNSA in the germline V gene. This chain's CDR3 is CAILKTVNTGELFF. The CDR3 DNA reads TGTGCCATCCTGAAGACAGTGAACACCGGGGAGCTGTTTTTT.

The J gene is TRBJ2-7, the V gene TRBV13, with D uncertain. The CDR3 length is 12 residues. Germline CDR1 PRHDT, CDR2 FYEKMQ (reference sequence). Trimming took off 5 bases at V and 1 base at J, with 6 bases between the two ends. Here the CDR3 reads CASSTISYEQYF. The CDR3, as DNA: TGTGCCAGCAGCACCATTTCCTACGAGCAGTACTTC.

The rearrangement links TRBV6-5 to TRBJ1-5; perhaps TRBD1 as D (5 bases). This CDR3 comprises 13 residues. V was cut by 8 bases and J by 5 bases, with 13 bases left in between. The germline V gene encodes CDR1 MNHEY and CDR2 SVGAGI. DNA for the CDR3: TGTGCCAGCCAAGTGGGGGGATATCAGCCCCAGCATTTT. Amino acids: CASQVGGYQPQHF.

This clone was seen once. The chain couples TRBV30 to TRBJ2-7, with D perhaps TRBD2 (7 bases). The CDR3 is made up of 11 amino acids. The germline gives CDR1 GTSNPN, CDR2 SVGIG (reference sequence). V was shortened by 2 bases and J by 7 bases, with 9 bases between the two germline ends. The CDR3 DNA sequence: TGTGCCTGGAGTAGGGGGGGTGAGCAGTACTTC. Translating it yields CAWSRGGEQYF.

This chain connects TRBV20-1 to TRBJ2-3; D call uncertain. Germline CDR1 is DFQATT and CDR2 is SNEGSKA (reference sequence). Between the trimmed V and J ends, which lost 6 bases and 6 bases, there was a span of 10 bases. CDR3 length: 11 residues. CDR3 region: CSAPRWDTQYF. The CDR3 DNA sequence: TGCAGTGCCCCCCGGTGGGATACGCAGTATTTT.

The chain employs TRBV11-2 and TRBJ2-4; D is perhaps TRBD1 or TRBD2 (5 bases each). CDR3 length: 13 amino acids. Trimming took 4 bases from V and 4 from J, leaving 8 bases between them. Germline V gene data show CDR1 as SGHAT and CDR2 as FQNNGV. The CDR3 reads CASSWDGKNIQYF. The CDR3, as DNA: TGTGCCAGCAGCTGGGACGGAAAAAACATTCAGTACTTC.

CDR3 nucleotides: TGTGCCAGCAGCTTAAGGGACAGGGATAATTCACCCCTCCACTTT. It specifies CASSLRDRDNSPLHF. The chain recombines TRBV7-6 with TRBJ1-6; TRBD1 matches 9 bases. The V gene end was trimmed by 2 bases and the J gene end by 5 bases; junction bases not matched to a gene: 1. Germline assignment: CDR1 SGHVS and CDR2 FNYEAQ. The CDR3 runs 15 residues. Looking up the rest from reference TRBV7-6 and TRBJ1-6 gives the full variable domain: GAGVSQSPRYKVTKRGQDVALRCDPISGHVSLYWYRQALGQGPEFLTYFNYEAQQDKSGLPNDRFSAERPEGSISTLTIQRTEQRDSAMYRCASSLRDRDNSPLHFGNGTRLTVT.

The chain combines TRBV7-8 with TRBJ1-3, with a possible D match to TRBD1 (5 bases). V was cut by 2 bases and J by 1 base, with 6 bases left in between. Germline assignment: CDR1 SGHVS and CDR2 FQNEAQ. The CDR3 totals 14 residues. CDR3 region: CASSLSGSGNTIYF. As DNA, the CDR3 is TGTGCCAGCAGCTTATCAGGGTCTGGAAACACCATATATTTT.

The J gene is TRBJ1-2, the V gene TRBV3-1 (or the pseudogene TRBV3-2); D may be TRBD1 (5 bases). CDR1 LGHDT and CDR2 YNNKEL come from the germline V gene (reference sequence). This CDR3 comprises 14 residues. Trimming removed 0 bases from V and 11 bases from J, with 16 bases in between. CDR3: CASSQDFRGLWYTF. In DNA, the CDR3 is TGTGCCAGCAGCCAAGATTTCCGGGGACTGTGGTACACCTTC.

The V call is TRBV3-1 (or the pseudogene TRBV3-2), the J call TRBJ2-7, with 13 positions matching TRBD2. Germline V gene data show CDR1 as LGHDT and CDR2 as YNNKEL (reference sequence). Trimming cost V 6 bases and J 2 bases; bases outside gene matches: 4. This CDR3 has 15 amino acids. CDR3: CASSRLAGGPYEQYF. CDR3 coding DNA: TGTGCCAGCAGTCGACTAGCGGGAGGCCCCTACGAGCAGTACTTC.

The chain combines TRBV4-3 with TRBJ2-7; 10 nucleotides agree with TRBD1. CDR3 length equals 14 residues. The germline gives CDR1 LGHNA, CDR2 YSLEER. Trimming cost V 4 bases and J 3 bases; bases outside gene matches: 3. The CDR3 DNA sequence: TGCGCCAGCAGCCGGGACAGGGGTCACTACGAGCAGTACTTC. Protein: CASSRDRGHYEQYF.

The chain links TRBV28 to TRBJ1-2; no definite D call. Germline loops: CDR1 MDHEN, CDR2 SYDVKM. There are 14 residues in the CDR3. The germline V and J ends were trimmed by 6 bases and 8 bases, with 19 bases remaining between them. CDR3 region: CASRDADRRRGYTF. DNA of the CDR3: TGTGCCAGCAGGGATGCAGATCGCCGGCGGGGCTACACCTTC.

The chain employs TRBV14 and TRBJ1-2; perhaps TRBD1 as D (5 bases). The CDR3 extends over 14 amino acids. Germline CDR1 is SGHDN and CDR2 is FVKESK. V lost 4 bases to trimming and J lost 2 bases, with 11 bases between them. DNA of the CDR3: TGTGCCAGCAGCCTCTTAAGGACAAACTATGGCTACACCTTC. Translating gives CASSLLRTNYGYTF. The entire variable domain, with the rest obtained from reference TRBV14 and TRBJ1-2, is as follows: EAGVTQFPSHSVIEKGQTVTLRCDPISGHDNLYWYRRVMGKEIKFLLHFVKESKQDESGMPNNRFLAERTGGTYSTLKVQPAELEDSGVYFCASSLLRTNYGYTFGSGTRLTVV.

The rearrangement uses TRBV6-1 and TRBJ1-2; TRBD1 is a possible D gene (5 bases). V was clipped by 3 bases and J by 3 bases, with 11 bases between them. Germline V gene data show CDR1 as MNHNS and CDR2 as SASEGT. There are 14 residues in the CDR3. The DNA of the CDR3 is TGTGCCAGCAGTGACGGTTCGGGGCACTATGGCTACACCTTC. Residues: CASSDGSGHYGYTF.

The CDR3 coding sequence is TGTGCCAGCTCACCAAAACGGGCAGCTGGGGCCAACGTCCTGACTTTC. Residues: CASSPKRAAGANVLTF. J is TRBJ2-6 and V is TRBV18; no firm D call. The CDR3 sequence is 16 residues long. V was trimmed by 2 bases and J by 2 bases, leaving 10 bases between them. Germline V CDR1 and CDR2: KGHSH, LQKENI.

The CDR3 protein is CASAVHSQETQYF. The CDR3 nucleotides read TGTGCCAGCGCTGTGCATTCCCAAGAGACCCAGTACTTC. The chain couples TRBV2 to TRBJ2-5; D gene ambiguous. CDR1 and CDR2 from the germline V gene are SNHLY and FYNNEI. V was trimmed by 8 bases and J by 1 base, leaving 11 bases between them. The CDR3 sequence is 13 residues long.

The chain couples TRBV7-9 to TRBJ2-7; 7 bases fit TRBD2. Unmatched junction bases numbered 10, after V lost 5 bases and J lost 3 bases. The CDR3 spans 15 residues. Per the germline V gene, CDR1 is SEHNR and CDR2 is FQNEAQ (reference sequence). The CDR3 reads CASSPSGRPNYEQYF. The CDR3 DNA is TGTGCCAGCAGCCCTAGCGGAAGGCCAAACTACGAGCAGTACTTC.

The gene calls are TRBV4-3 and TRBJ2-7; D call uncertain. Between the trimmed V and J ends, which lost 0 bases and 6 bases, there was a span of 12 bases. Germline V gives CDR1 LGHNA, CDR2 YSLEER. The CDR3 is 14 residues long. The CDR3 DNA reads TGCGCCAGCAGCCAAGAGAGGTTAGGGTCCGAGCAGTACTTC. This translates into CASSQERLGSEQYF.